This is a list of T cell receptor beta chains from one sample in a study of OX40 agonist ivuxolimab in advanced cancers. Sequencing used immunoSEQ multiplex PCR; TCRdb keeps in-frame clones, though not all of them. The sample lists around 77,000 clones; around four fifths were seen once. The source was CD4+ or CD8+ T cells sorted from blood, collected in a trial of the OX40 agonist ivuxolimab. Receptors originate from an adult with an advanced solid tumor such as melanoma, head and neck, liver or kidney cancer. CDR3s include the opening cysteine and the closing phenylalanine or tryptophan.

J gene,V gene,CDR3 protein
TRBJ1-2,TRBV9,CASSPTDRGHGYTF
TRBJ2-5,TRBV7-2,CASSSSETQYF
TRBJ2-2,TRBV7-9,CASSLPGGLATTGELFF
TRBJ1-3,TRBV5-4,CASSSGETGFSGNTIYF
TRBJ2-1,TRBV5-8,CASSLLPGSGSYNEQFF
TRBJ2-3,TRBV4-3,CASSQNDLTDTQYF
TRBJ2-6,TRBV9,CASSVLPPGQGTPGANVLTF
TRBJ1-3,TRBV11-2,CASSRQGVSGGNTIYF
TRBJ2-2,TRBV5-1,CASSLLGGGNTGELFF
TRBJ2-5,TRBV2,CASSEVRGGGTQYF
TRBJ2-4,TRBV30,CAWRTPGGIQYF
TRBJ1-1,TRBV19,CASSIDRMYTEAFF
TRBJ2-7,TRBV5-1,CASSGQGASYEQYF
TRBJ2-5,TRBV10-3,CAISDRETQYF
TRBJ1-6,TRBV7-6,CASSFAGQIHNSPLHF
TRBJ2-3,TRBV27,CASGTWGTDTQYF
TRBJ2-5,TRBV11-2,CASSGAGGRRGTQYF
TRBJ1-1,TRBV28,CASSPTTGEAEAFF
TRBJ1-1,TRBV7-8,CASSSWDSVNTEAFF
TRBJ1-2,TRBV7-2,CASSPPVVGGYTF
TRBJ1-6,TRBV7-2,CASSPWTGAAFQPPLHF
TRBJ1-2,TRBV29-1,CSAGPGYTF
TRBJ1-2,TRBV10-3,CAISPSTGNYGYTF
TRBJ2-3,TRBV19,CASSNQGSTDTQYF
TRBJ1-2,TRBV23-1,CASSQPGGVRGGIYGYTF
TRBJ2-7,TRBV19,CASSVPGQLYEQYF
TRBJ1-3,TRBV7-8,CASSHRVENTIYF
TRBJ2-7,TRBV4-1,CASSPAVLDREYF
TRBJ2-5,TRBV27,CASSLKPNKETQYF
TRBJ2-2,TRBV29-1,CSVGIRTVGDGELFF
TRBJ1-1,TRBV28,CASSLGTGRTTEAFF
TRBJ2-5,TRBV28,CASGGAIGAQYF
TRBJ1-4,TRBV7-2,CASSDRQVGNEKLFF
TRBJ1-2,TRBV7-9,CASSKTGGYGYTF
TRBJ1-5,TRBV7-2,CASSPRDQGQGWQPQHF
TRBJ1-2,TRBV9,CASSYQGADGYTF
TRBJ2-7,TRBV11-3,CASSYGQGKGYEQYF
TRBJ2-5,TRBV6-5,CASRVGGQIETQYF
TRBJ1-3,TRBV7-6,CASSSSSSGNTIYF
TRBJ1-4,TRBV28,CASSSEPEKLFF
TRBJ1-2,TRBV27,CASRRKGAAGTHYGYTF
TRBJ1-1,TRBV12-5,CASGLGLDRVNTEAFF
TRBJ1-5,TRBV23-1,CACGYLQLINQPQHF
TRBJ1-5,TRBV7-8,CASSLAIRLAQPQHF
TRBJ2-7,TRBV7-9,CASSPDLAGAGEQYF
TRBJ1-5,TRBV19,CASSQMTGPNQPQHF
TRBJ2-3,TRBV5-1,CASSLAVDRGGDTQYF
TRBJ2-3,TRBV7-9,CASSLGRGSTDTQYF
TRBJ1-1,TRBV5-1,CASSLAQGTEAFF
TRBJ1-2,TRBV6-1,CASKVDTLVYGYTF
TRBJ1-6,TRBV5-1,CASSYGQGLENSPLHF
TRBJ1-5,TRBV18,CASSPRGGTNQPQHF
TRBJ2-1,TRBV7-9,CASSSGLAGYNEQFF
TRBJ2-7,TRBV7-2,CASSTGQSYEQYF